The 17 T cell receptor beta chains presented below share a single source sample, sequenced in a study of spatial heterogeneity in lung cancer. TCRdb processed the 5' RACE reads anew with MiXCR; each CDR3 protein has one entry. The sample has fewer than 30,000 distinct CDR3 sequences; approximately 6% are singletons. Stated time point: blood at routine non-recurrence follow-up after resection. The input material, whole RNA from tumor, nontumor lung or frozen PBMC, was sequenced unsorted. The sample consisted of PBMCs, taken at follow-up. The receptor source for this set is a male donor with early-stage non-small cell lung cancer.

This clonotype has ten or more counts. The chain links TRBV7-9 to TRBJ2-2, with 9 bases lining up with TRBD2. V gave up 6 bases and J gave up 4 bases; unmatched junction bases: 6. The germline V gene encodes CDR1 SEHNR and CDR2 FQNEAQ (reference sequence). The CDR3 has 15 amino acids. The CDR3 DNA follows: TGTGCCAGCAGGTCCGGGACTAGCAGCACCGGGGAGCTGTTTTTT. It encodes CASRSGTSSTGELFF.

There are a few counts of this clonotype. This chain links TRBV6-5 with TRBJ2-7; 7 bases are shared with TRBD2. The CDR3 contains 13 residues. From germline, CDR1 is MNHEY and CDR2 SVGAGI. After removal of 5 bases from V and 7 bases from J, the junction contained 8 bases not matched to a gene. DNA for the CDR3: TGTGCCAGCAGTCCGGGAGGTCCGTATGAGCAGTACGTC. Its translation: CASSPGGPYEQYV.

The table lists this clonotype with many counts. The rearrangement joins TRBV15 to TRBJ2-3; tentative D call: TRBD1 (5 bases). The CDR3 has 15 amino acids. Germline loops: CDR1 LNHNV, CDR2 YYDKDF (reference sequence). The V and J ends lost 3 bases and 5 bases respectively, with 15 bases between them. The CDR3 sequence: CATSSDSWKGDTQYF. The CDR3 bases are TGTGCCACCAGCAGCGACAGTTGGAAAGGAGATACGCAGTATTTT.

This clonotype was counted many times. This chain links TRBV3-1 with TRBJ2-7, with TRBD2 matching over 10 bases. CDR1 is LGHDT, CDR2 YNNKEL, per germline (reference sequence). The ends lost 2 bases at V and 0 bases at J; junction bases unmatched: 10. CDR3 length: 18 amino acids. CDR3 nucleotide sequence: TGTGCCAGCAGCCAATTCCTAGCGGGGGCCGCAAGCTCCTACGAGCAGTACTTC. It translates to CASSQFLAGAASSYEQYF.

In its sample, this clonotype was seen many times. This rearrangement joins TRBV11-2 to TRBJ2-5, with a possible D match to TRBD2 (5 bases). This CDR3 has 13 amino acids. V lost 5 bases, J lost 5 bases, and 12 bases lay in between. CDR1 and CDR2 from the germline V gene are SGHAT and FQNNGV. The DNA of the CDR3 is TGTGCCAGCAGCATCCGGCCGGGGGAGACCCAGTACTTC. As protein: CASSIRPGETQYF.

This clonotype occurred many times. The chain couples TRBV7-6 to TRBJ2-1; 11 positions agree with TRBD2. This CDR3 region has 15 residues. V trimming: 5 bases; J trimming: 7 bases; junction bases outside the gene matches: 7. Germline loops: CDR1 SGHVS, CDR2 FNYEAQ. The CDR3 is CASSLSGRAMNEQFF. DNA for the CDR3: TGTGCCAGCAGCCTTAGCGGGAGGGCAATGAATGAGCAGTTCTTC.

This clonotype was counted many times. The V gene is TRBV5-6, the J gene TRBJ2-3, with TRBD2 matching over 9 bases. In germline, CDR1 is SGHDT, CDR2 YYEEEE. The CDR3 length is 16 residues. The junction had 8 bases not matched to a gene; V was cut back by 3 bases and J by 3 bases. In nucleotides, the CDR3 is TGTGCCAGCAGCTCTCCCGGGCTAGCGGGGACAGATACGCAGTATTTT. This sequence encodes CASSSPGLAGTDTQYF.

This clonotype was found many times. V is TRBV4-3 and J is TRBJ2-3; D is unresolved. V was pared by 1 base and J by 0 bases, with 11 bases between. The CDR3 has 16 amino acids. Germline loops: CDR1 LGHNA, CDR2 YSLEER. The CDR3 sequence is CASSQVGTRSTDTQYF. The DNA for the CDR3 is TGCGCCAGCAGCCAAGTCGGAACACGCAGCACAGATACGCAGTATTTT.

This clonotype was observed at least ten times. V is TRBV7-2 and J is TRBJ2-1, with D possibly matching TRBD2 (5 bases). Germline CDR1 and CDR2: SGHTA and FQGNSA. The CDR3 has 13 amino acids. V was trimmed by 2 bases and J by 8 bases, leaving 10 bases between them. The CDR3 is CASSLSSRYEQFF. The DNA of the CDR3 is TGTGCCAGCAGCTTATCTAGCCGCTATGAGCAGTTCTTC.

This clonotype was detected ten times or more. This chain joins TRBV7-2 and TRBJ2-4; weak D call: TRBD2 (6 bases). The ends were cut back, 3 bases at V and 11 bases at J, with 11 bases in the middle. From germline, CDR1 is SGHTA and CDR2 FQGNSA. The CDR3 spans 12 residues. In nucleotides, the CDR3 is TGTGCCAGCAGCTTTTCGGGGGACTTTCAGTACTTC. Amino acid sequence: CASSFSGDFQYF.

This clonotype was detected a few times. The chain links TRBV11-3 to TRBJ2-5; the D gene is possibly TRBD1 (6 bases). Germline values: CDR1 SGHNT, CDR2 YENEEA. CDR3 size: 14 residues. The ends were cut back, 1 base at V and 5 bases at J, with 11 bases in the middle. For the CDR3, the DNA is TGTGCCAGCAGCTTAGGCAGTGGACAGGAGACCCAGTACTTC. Amino acid sequence: CASSLGSGQETQYF.

The V call is TRBV18, the J call TRBJ2-7; a possible D gene is TRBD1 (7 bases). CDR1 and CDR2 from the germline V gene are KGHSH and LQKENI. This CDR3 spans 13 amino acids. Trimming took off 2 bases at V and 9 bases at J, with 14 bases between the two ends. CDR3 sequence reads: CASSPSQGGRQYF. Written as DNA, the CDR3 is TGTGCCAGCTCACCATCTCAGGGGGGCAGGCAGTACTTC.

This clonotype occurred many times. The chain employs TRBV4-1 and TRBJ2-1; 7 nucleotides align to TRBD2. Germline CDR1 MGHRA, CDR2 YSYEKL. Unmatched junction bases numbered 10, after V lost 2 bases and J lost 6 bases. The CDR3 spans 16 residues. CDR3 sequence (DNA): TGCGCCAGCAGCCAAAACCAGCGGGGTATTAGCAATGAGCAGTTCTTC. It encodes CASSQNQRGISNEQFF.

The chain is built from TRBV7-2 and TRBJ1-2; maybe TRBD1 (5 bases). Between the trimmed V and J ends, which lost 3 bases and 4 bases, there was a span of 24 bases. Germline V gene sequence: CDR1 SGHTA, CDR2 FQGNSA. The CDR3 sequence is 18 residues long. CDR3 residues: CASSLQQGIGPILYGYTF. The CDR3 DNA is TGTGCCAGCAGCTTGCAGCAGGGAATCGGGCCAATCCTCTATGGCTACACCTTC.

This chain links TRBV6-5 with TRBJ1-1; 9 bases match TRBD1. Unmatched junction bases numbered 2, after V lost 6 bases and J lost 3 bases. The CDR3 has 13 residues. Germline CDR1 and CDR2: MNHEY and SVGAGI. CDR3 DNA sequence: TGTGCCAGCAGGGACAGGGGAGACACTGAAGCTTTCTTT. This encodes CASRDRGDTEAFF.

This clonotype was detected many times. The V call is TRBV18, the J call TRBJ1-1; tentatively, D is TRBD1 (6 bases). V lost 3 bases, J lost 1 base, and 18 bases lay in between. Germline values: CDR1 KGHSH, CDR2 LQKENI. The CDR3 is made up of 17 amino acids. The CDR3 nucleotides read TGTGCCAGCTCACCTATCAGGGGCCCCACCAAGAACACTGAAGCTTTCTTT. It translates to CASSPIRGPTKNTEAFF.

This clonotype was observed a few times. The V call is TRBV20-1, the J call TRBJ1-3; D is uncertain. Trimming removed 3 bases from V and 4 bases from J, with 7 bases in between. This CDR3 comprises 12 residues. Germline CDR1 reads DFQATT; CDR2 reads SNEGSKA (reference sequence). In DNA, the CDR3 is TGCAGTGCTAGGGCCCAAGGAAACACCATATATTTT. As protein: CSARAQGNTIYF.